A selection of T cell receptor beta chains follows, all from one sample in a study of T-cell memory formation after mild COVID-19. TCRdb called the 5' RACE reads again in MiXCR, with one record for every CDR3 protein. The sample includes around 250,000 distinct CDR3 sequences, 15% to 20% seen only once; the top ten take roughly 20%. Material: PBMCs or a T cell subset sorted from them (not recorded which). Source of these receptors: a man younger than 35 who had mild COVID-19 (a few samples of this study predate the infection). Cell type and time point are not known. CDR3s include the opening cysteine and the closing phenylalanine or tryptophan. A D gene is named only where the DNA matches it firmly. Not every row has a clone size; where given, it reads once, few, many or a size class.

j_gene | d_gene | abundance | v_gene | CDR3aa | CDR3nt
TRBJ1-4 | - | - | TRBV14 | CASSHLDSEKLFF | TGTGCCAGCAGCCACCTCGACAGTGAAAAACTGTTTTTT
TRBJ2-2 | - | - | TRBV10-3 | CAIRGRANTGELFF | TGTGCCATCAGAGGCAGGGCGAACACCGGGGAGCTGTTTTTT
TRBJ1-2 | - | few | TRBV7-9 | CASSFGALYGYTF | TGTGCCAGCAGCTTCGGGGCCCTCTATGGCTACACCTTC
TRBJ1-2 | TRBD1 | - | TRBV29-1 | CSVPDRGGDGYTF | TGCAGCGTTCCGGACAGGGGAGGGGATGGCTACACCTTC
TRBJ2-7 | TRBD2 | - | TRBV5-4 | CASSLRGGGFRFEQYF | TGTGCCAGCAGCTTGAGAGGCGGGGGTTTCAGGTTCGAGCAGTACTTC
TRBJ2-3 | - | - | TRBV6-5 | CASSYSGTPLGDTQYF | TGTGCCAGCAGTTACTCCGGGACCCCACTCGGTGATACGCAGTATTTT
TRBJ2-1 | TRBD2 | many | TRBV27 | CASSPPGLAGSRQFF | TGTGCCAGCAGTCCACCGGGACTAGCGGGGAGCCGTCAGTTCTTC
TRBJ1-2 | - | few | TRBV5-1 | CASKAATNYNYGYTF | TGCGCCAGCAAGGCAGCCACAAATTATAACTATGGCTACACCTTC
TRBJ1-2 | TRBD1 | few | TRBV6-2/TRBV6-3 | CASSYSDRGYGYTF | TGTGCCAGCAGTTACTCGGACAGGGGGTATGGCTACACCTTC
TRBJ1-1 | - | few | TRBV27 | CASSFEGLNTEAFF | TGTGCCAGCAGTTTCGAGGGTTTGAACACTGAAGCTTTCTTT
TRBJ2-7 | - | - | TRBV5-4 | CASSSGGSSYEQYF | TGTGCCAGCAGCTCGGGGGGCAGCTCCTACGAGCAGTACTTC
TRBJ2-2 | - | many | TRBV5-1 | CASSLRFPGDTGELFF | TGCGCCAGCAGCTTGCGATTTCCGGGCGACACCGGGGAGCTGTTTTTT
TRBJ2-3 | - | many | TRBV7-9 | CASSLVRDTQYF | TGTGCCAGCAGCTTAGTACGGGATACGCAGTATTTT
TRBJ1-6 | - | - | TRBV24-1 | CASRSGGPPLHF | TGTGCCTCGAGATCGGGGGGCCCACCCCTCCACTTT